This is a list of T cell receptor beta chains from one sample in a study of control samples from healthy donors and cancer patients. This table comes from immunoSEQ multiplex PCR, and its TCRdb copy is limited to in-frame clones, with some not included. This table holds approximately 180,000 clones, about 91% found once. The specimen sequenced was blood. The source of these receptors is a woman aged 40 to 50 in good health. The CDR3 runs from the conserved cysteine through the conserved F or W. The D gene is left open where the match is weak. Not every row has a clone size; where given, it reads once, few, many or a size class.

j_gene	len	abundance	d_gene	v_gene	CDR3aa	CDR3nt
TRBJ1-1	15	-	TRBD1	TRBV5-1	CASSLGGRLNTEAFF	TGCGCCAGCAGCTTAGGGGGCAGGTTGAACACTGAAGCTTTCTTT
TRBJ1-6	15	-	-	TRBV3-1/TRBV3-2	CASSQDARGQFTLHF	TGTGCCAGCAGCCAAGATGCCAGGGGTCAATTCACCCTCCACTTT
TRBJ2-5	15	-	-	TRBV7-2	CASSLYIGSKETQYF	TGTGCCAGCAGCTTATATATAGGGTCCAAAGAGACCCAGTACTTC
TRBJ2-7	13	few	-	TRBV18	CASSPAGAYEQYF	TGTGCCAGCTCACCCGCCGGGGCCTACGAGCAGTACTTC
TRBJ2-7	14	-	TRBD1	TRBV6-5	CASSPDRGTYEQYF	TGTGCCAGCAGTCCCGACAGGGGGACCTACGAGCAGTACTTC
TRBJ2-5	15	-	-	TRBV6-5	CASRAWGSGKETQYF	TGTGCCAGCAGGGCCTGGGGTAGCGGAAAAGAGACCCAGTACTTC
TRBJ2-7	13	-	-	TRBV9	CASSVGGLSEQYF	TGTGCCAGCAGCGTAGGAGGCCTCAGCGAGCAGTACTTC
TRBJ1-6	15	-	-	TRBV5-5	CASSFGTRWESPLHF	TGTGCCAGCAGCTTCGGCACTCGTTGGGAGTCACCCCTCCACTTT
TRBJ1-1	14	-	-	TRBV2	CASSRGQGGSEAFF	TGTGCCAGCAGCAGGGGCCAGGGAGGATCTGAAGCTTTCTTT
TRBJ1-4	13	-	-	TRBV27	CASSTGTREKLFF	TGTGCCAGCAGTACAGGGACTCGAGAAAAACTGTTTTTT
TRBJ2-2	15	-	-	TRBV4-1	CASSQSSGFTGELFF	TGCGCCAGCAGCCAAAGTTCTGGCTTCACCGGGGAGCTGTTTTTT
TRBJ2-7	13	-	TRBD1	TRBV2	CASSKRTGTEQYF	TGTGCCAGCAGTAAAAGGACAGGGACAGAGCAGTACTTC
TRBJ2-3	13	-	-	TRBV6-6	CASSRGQGDTQYF	TGTGCCAGCAGTCGCGGCCAGGGCGATACGCAGTATTTT
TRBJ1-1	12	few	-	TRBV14	CASSQDGQEAFF	TGTGCCAGCAGCCAAGACGGACAGGAAGCTTTCTTT
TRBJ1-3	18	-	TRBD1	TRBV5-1	CASSLTLGGQSSGNTIYF	TGCGCCAGCAGCTTAACCTTAGGGGGCCAAAGCTCTGGAAACACCATATATTTT
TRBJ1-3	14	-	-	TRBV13	CASSFAELGNTIYF	TGTGCCAGCAGCTTTGCAGAATTAGGAAACACCATATATTTT
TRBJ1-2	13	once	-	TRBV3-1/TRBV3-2	CASSHDKVGSYTF	TGTGCCAGCAGCCACGACAAGGTGGGCAGCTACACCTTC
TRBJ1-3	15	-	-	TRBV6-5	CASKPDRNSGNTIYF	TGTGCCAGCAAACCCGACCGGAACTCTGGAAACACCATATATTTT
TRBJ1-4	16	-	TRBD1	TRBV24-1	CATSGSRGGPNEKLFF	TGTGCCACCAGTGGTTCTCGAGGGGGCCCTAATGAAAAACTGTTTTTT
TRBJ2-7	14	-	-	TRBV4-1	CASSQWDESYEQYF	TGCGCCAGCAGCCAGTGGGACGAGTCCTACGAGCAGTACTTC
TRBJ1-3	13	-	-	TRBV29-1	CSVSWGTGNTIYF	TGCAGCGTGTCCTGGGGGACGGGAAACACCATATATTTT
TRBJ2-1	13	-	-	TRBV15	CATSVSSGNEQFF	TGTGCCACCAGCGTCAGTTCGGGCAATGAGCAGTTCTTC
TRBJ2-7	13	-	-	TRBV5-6	CASSLDSTYEQYF	TGTGCCAGCAGCCTGGACAGTACCTACGAGCAGTACTTC
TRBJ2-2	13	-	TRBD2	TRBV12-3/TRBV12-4	CASVGGATGELFF	TGTGCCAGCGTCGGGGGGGCCACCGGGGAGCTGTTTTTT
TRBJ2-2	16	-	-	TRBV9	CASSETLGQNTGELFF	TGTGCCAGCAGCGAAACCCTGGGACAGAACACCGGGGAGCTGTTTTTT
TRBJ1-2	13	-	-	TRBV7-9	CASSLGGVVGYTF	TGTGCCAGCAGCTTAGGGGGGGTAGTTGGCTACACCTTC
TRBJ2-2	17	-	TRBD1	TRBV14	CASSLGTGYANTGELFF	TGTGCCAGCAGCCTGGGGACAGGGTATGCGAACACCGGGGAGCTGTTTTTT
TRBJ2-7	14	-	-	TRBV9	CASSVDLGNYEQYF	TGTGCCAGCAGCGTAGATTTAGGGAACTACGAGCAGTACTTC
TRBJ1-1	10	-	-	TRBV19	CASTGTEAFF	TGTGCCAGTACGGGCACTGAAGCTTTCTTT
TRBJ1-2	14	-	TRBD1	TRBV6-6	CAGGGQGVDYGYTF	TGTGCCGGCGGGGGACAGGGTGTGGACTATGGCTACACCTTC
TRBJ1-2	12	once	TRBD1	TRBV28	CASRQGALGYTF	TGTGCCAGCAGACAGGGGGCGCTTGGCTACACCTTC
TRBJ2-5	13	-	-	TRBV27	CASSPKYQETQYF	TGTGCCAGCAGTCCAAAGTACCAAGAGACCCAGTACTTC
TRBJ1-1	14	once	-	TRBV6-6	CASSYSNGGTEAFF	TGTGCCAGCAGTTACTCAAACGGGGGGACTGAAGCTTTCTTT
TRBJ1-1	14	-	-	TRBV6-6	CASSYLYMSTEAFF	TGTGCCAGCAGTTACTTGTATATGAGCACTGAAGCTTTCTTT
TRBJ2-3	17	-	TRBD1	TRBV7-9	CASSLAWTGGLRDTQYF	TGTGCCAGCAGCTTAGCTTGGACAGGGGGATTGAGAGATACGCAGTATTTT
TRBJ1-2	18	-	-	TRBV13	CASSPWRQYRGEDYGYTF	TGTGCCAGCAGCCCGTGGAGGCAGTATAGGGGGGAGGACTATGGCTACACCTTC
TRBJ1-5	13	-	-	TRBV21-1	CASSKGGGQPQHF	TGTGCCAGCAGCAAGGGGGGTGGGCAGCCCCAGCATTTT
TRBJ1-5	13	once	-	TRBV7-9	CASSLQSNQPQHF	TGTGCCAGCAGCTTACAGAGCAATCAGCCCCAGCATTTT
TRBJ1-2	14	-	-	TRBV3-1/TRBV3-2	CASSHSSGGYGYTF	TGTGCCAGCAGCCACTCAAGTGGGGGCTATGGCTACACCTTC
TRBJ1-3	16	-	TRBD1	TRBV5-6	CASSLGETGTGNTIYF	TGTGCCAGCAGCTTGGGTGAGACAGGGACTGGAAACACCATATATTTT
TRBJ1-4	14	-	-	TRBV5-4	CASSQKPRDEKLFF	TGTGCCAGCAGCCAGAAACCCCGGGATGAAAAACTGTTTTTT
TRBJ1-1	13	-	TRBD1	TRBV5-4	CASSRGQETEAFF	TGTGCCAGCAGCCGGGGACAGGAGACTGAAGCTTTCTTT
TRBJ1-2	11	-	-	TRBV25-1	CASSESNGYTF	TGTGCCAGCAGTGAAAGTAATGGCTACACCTTC
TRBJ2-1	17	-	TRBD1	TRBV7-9	CASSFGVRQGALGEQFF	TGTGCCAGCAGCTTCGGAGTACGGCAGGGGGCTTTAGGTGAGCAGTTCTTC
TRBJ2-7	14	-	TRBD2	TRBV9	CASSVGTSKTEQYF	TGTGCCAGCAGCGTCGGGACTAGCAAGACCGAGCAGTACTTC
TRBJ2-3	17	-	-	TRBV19	CASSRAGRGISTDTQYF	TGTGCCAGTAGTCGCGCGGGACGGGGGATTAGCACAGATACGCAGTATTTT
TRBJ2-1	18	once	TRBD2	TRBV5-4	CASSLAGGAFSSYNEQFF	TGTGCCAGCAGCTTGGCCGGGGGGGCTTTCAGCTCCTACAATGAGCAGTTCTTC
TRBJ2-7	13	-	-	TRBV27	CASSLNGGIEQYF	TGTGCCAGCAGTTTAAATGGGGGAATCGAGCAGTACTTC